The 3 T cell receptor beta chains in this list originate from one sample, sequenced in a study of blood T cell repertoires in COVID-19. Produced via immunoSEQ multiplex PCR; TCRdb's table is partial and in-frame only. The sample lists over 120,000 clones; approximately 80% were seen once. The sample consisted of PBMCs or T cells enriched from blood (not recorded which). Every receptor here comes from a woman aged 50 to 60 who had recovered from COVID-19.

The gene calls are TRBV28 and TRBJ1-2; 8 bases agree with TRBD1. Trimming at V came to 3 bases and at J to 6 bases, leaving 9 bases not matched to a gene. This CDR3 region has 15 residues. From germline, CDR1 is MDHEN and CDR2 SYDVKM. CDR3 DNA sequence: TGTGCCAGCAGTTTGCCCGCCCTACAGGGGGATGGCTACACCTTC. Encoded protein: CASSLPALQGDGYTF.

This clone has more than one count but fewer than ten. The CDR3 DNA is TGCGCCAGCAGCCCGGAGGGGGGGCGCACTGAAGCTTTCTTT. Residues: CASSPEGGRTEAFF. The chain couples TRBV5-1 to TRBJ1-1; perhaps TRBD1 as D (6 bases). The CDR3 is 14 residues long. Germline V CDR1 and CDR2: SGHRS, YFSETQ. The V and J ends lost 4 bases and 4 bases respectively, with 14 bases between them.

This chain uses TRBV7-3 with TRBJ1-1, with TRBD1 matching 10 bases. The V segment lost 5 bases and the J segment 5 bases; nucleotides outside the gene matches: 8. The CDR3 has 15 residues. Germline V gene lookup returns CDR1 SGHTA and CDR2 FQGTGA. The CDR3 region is CASSADRGRMTEAFF. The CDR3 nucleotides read TGTGCCAGCAGCGCCGACAGGGGGCGAATGACTGAAGCTTTCTTT.